This paragraph covers one TCR beta chain sequence. The data stem from a study of blood T cell repertoires in COVID-19. Authors' analysis steps: From reference gene primer amplification, estimates of nucleated cell counts were derived. Clones were read by immunoSEQ multiplex PCR, and TCRdb kept only the in-frame ones, dropping some. D and trimming were read from the DNA, whereas the V and J calls and clone size are those reported in that table. The sample records about 46,000 clones, around 88% being singletons. There are 16 residues in the CDR3. Germline V CDR1 and CDR2: SQVTM, ANQGSEA. Trimming took 1 base from V and 2 from J, leaving 17 bases between them.

The rearrangement joins TRBV29-1 to TRBJ1-2; tentative D call: TRBD1 (5 bases). The TCR originated in a man aged 55-75 years with acute or convalescent COVID-19. Sequencing used peripheral blood. The CDR3 sequence is CSVEASTVVGNYGYTF. CDR3 bases: TGCAGCGTTGAAGCCTCGACAGTTGTTGGGAACTATGGCTACACCTTC.